Each of the 20 T cell receptor beta chains below was sequenced from the same sample in a study of blood T cell repertoires in COVID-19. The data were produced by immunoSEQ multiplex PCR, yet TCRdb's version contains in-frame clones alone and is incomplete. The data contain about 140,000 clones, around 83% of them singletons. Sequencing used peripheral blood. These receptors originate from a man between 60 and 75 years old with active or convalescent COVID-19.

Regarding this clone: One end of the junction is discordant with germline, which a read error may explain. CDR3 in DNA: TGTGCCAGCAGCTTAGGAGCTGGGACTAGCTACGATGAGCAGTTCTTC. Encoded protein: CASSLGAGTSYDEQFF. The rearrangement uses TRBV11-2 and TRBJ2-1; 9 nucleotides align to TRBD2. The CDR3 totals 16 residues. Germline lookup yields CDR1 SGHAT and CDR2 FQNNGV.

This clone was observed a handful of times. The chain joins TRBV7-9 to TRBJ1-3; D is possibly TRBD1 (6 bases). This CDR3 is built from 15 residues. The ends were cut back, 4 bases at V and 2 bases at J, with 12 bases in the middle. CDR1 and CDR2 (germline): SEHNR, FQNEAQ (reference sequence). The CDR3 bases are TGTGCCAGCAGCTCGTTACAGGGTACTGGAAACACCATATATTTT. Translated, it gives CASSSLQGTGNTIYF.

This rearrangement joins TRBV5-8 to TRBJ1-6, with 8 bases lining up with TRBD1. Germline V gene data show CDR1 as SGHTS and CDR2 as YDEGEE. CDR3 length: 15 residues. Germline trimming cut 4 bases from V and 4 bases from J; bases unmatched to any gene: 4. CDR3 DNA sequence: TGTGCCAGCAGCCCCGACAGGGGTTATAATTCACCCCTCCACTTT. Its translation: CASSPDRGYNSPLHF.

V gene TRBV5-4 combines with J gene TRBJ2-3; the D gene is possibly TRBD2 (6 bases). Trimming cost V 0 bases and J 1 base, with 9 bases left between them. Germline CDR1 and CDR2: SGHNT and YYREEE (reference sequence). The CDR3 runs 15 residues. The CDR3 bases are TGTGCCAGCAGCTTGGATGCTAGCGGCACAGATACGCAGTATTTT. Encoded protein: CASSLDASGTDTQYF.

The chain links TRBV5-8 to TRBJ2-6; TRBD2 is a possible D gene (5 bases). Germline lookup yields CDR1 SGHTS and CDR2 YDEGEE. V lost 4 bases and J lost 4, with 15 bases in between. The CDR3 is 16 amino acids. CDR3 bases: TGTGCCAGCAGCCGAGGGCTGGGGTCAGGGGCCAACGTCCTGACTTTC. Its protein is CASSRGLGSGANVLTF.

The chain has TRBV27 and TRBJ1-6, with D hard to call. Trimming stripped 6 bases from V and 0 bases from J, with 15 bases between. The CDR3 is 17 residues long. Per the germline V gene, CDR1 is MNHEY and CDR2 is SMNVEV (reference sequence). The CDR3 nucleotides are TGTGCCAGCAGCCCCCTGAGTCCTAGCTCCTATAATTCACCCCTCCACTTT. Amino acids: CASSPLSPSSYNSPLHF.

This clone is a singleton in its sample. J is TRBJ2-7 and V is TRBV3-1 (or the pseudogene TRBV3-2); 11 nucleotides align to TRBD2. The length of the CDR3 is 19 residues. Unmatched junction bases numbered 18, after V lost 2 bases and J lost 6 bases. CDR1 and CDR2 (germline): LGHDT, YNNKEL (reference sequence). Here the CDR3 reads CASSQRFVGLAGGMGEQYV. The CDR3 region has the DNA TGTGCCAGCAGCCAACGCTTCGTGGGTCTAGCGGGAGGAATGGGCGAGCAGTACGTC.

V and J are TRBV19 and TRBJ2-7; 9 bases fit TRBD2. This CDR3 region has 13 residues. V was clipped by 10 bases and J by 6 bases; unmatched bases: 10. Per the germline V gene, CDR1 is LNHDA and CDR2 is SQIVND (reference sequence). The CDR3 loop is CATSGREGLEQYV. In DNA form, the CDR3 reads TGTGCCACCTCAGGGCGGGAGGGCCTCGAGCAGTACGTC.

This chain uses TRBV11-3 with TRBJ1-1; TRBD1 aligns across 8 bases. CDR3 length equals 15 residues. Germline trimming cut 5 bases from V and 4 bases from J; bases unmatched to any gene: 9. Germline V gene sequence: CDR1 SGHNT, CDR2 YENEEA. In DNA, the CDR3 is TGTGCCAGCAGCGACAGGGGTTTTTCGGGCACTGAAGCTTTCTTT. Encoded protein: CASSDRGFSGTEAFF.

J is TRBJ1-1 and V is TRBV9; 10 bases map to TRBD1. The CDR3 spans 16 residues. Germline loops: CDR1 SGDLS, CDR2 YYNGEE. V dropped 2 bases and J dropped 7; count of bases not matched to a gene: 11. The DNA of the CDR3 is TGTGCCAGCAGCGTTGCCGGGACAGGGGTATCAATTGAAGCTTTCTTT. Protein sequence: CASSVAGTGVSIEAFF.

The chain recombines TRBV9 with TRBJ2-2; TRBD1 matches at 9 bases. The CDR3 contains 15 residues. V was clipped by 0 bases and J by 5 bases; unmatched bases: 2. The germline CDR1 and CDR2 sequences are SGDLS and YYNGEE. CDR3: CASSVAGQGTGELFF. CDR3 coding DNA: TGTGCCAGCAGCGTAGCGGGACAGGGAACCGGGGAGCTGTTTTTT.

This clone has more than one count but fewer than ten. The V and J genes are TRBV28 and TRBJ2-7; a possible D gene is TRBD1 (5 bases). V lost 6 bases to trimming and J lost 0 bases, with 15 bases between them. Germline V lookup: CDR1 MDHEN, CDR2 SYDVKM. This CDR3 comprises 15 residues. The CDR3 nucleotides read TGTGCCAGCAGCGCGGCAGGGTTAAGCTCCTACGAGCAGTACTTC. Protein: CASSAAGLSSYEQYF. Full variable domain (remainder filled in from reference TRBV28 and TRBJ2-7): DVKVTQSSRYLVKRTGEKVFLECVQDMDHENMFWYRQDPGLGLRLIYFSYDVKMKEKGDIPEGYSVSREKKERFSLILESASTNQTSMYLCASSAAGLSSYEQYFGPGTRLTVT.

This clone has a handful of counts. This chain links TRBV12-3 or TRBV12-4 with TRBJ1-1, with D maybe TRBD1 (6 bases). Between the trimmed V and J ends, which lost 4 bases and 10 bases, there was a span of 13 bases. The CDR3 is made up of 12 amino acids. The CDR3 loop reads CASSSTGYLAFF. The DNA of the CDR3 is TGTGCCAGCAGTTCTACAGGGTATCTAGCTTTCTTT.

The count of this clone is one. The rearrangement joins TRBV7-6 to TRBJ2-2; a weak D match, TRBD2 (6 bases). The germline V gene has CDR1 SGHVS and CDR2 FNYEAQ. The V end was cut by 1 base, the J end by 3 bases, with 9 bases between. CDR3 length equals 15 residues. For the CDR3, the DNA is TGTGCCAGCAGCTTAGTTGCGGGACACACCGGGGAGCTGTTTTTT. Protein sequence: CASSLVAGHTGELFF. Drawing the rest from reference TRBV7-6 and TRBJ2-2, the complete variable domain is GAGVSQSPRYKVTKRGQDVALRCDPISGHVSLYWYRQALGQGPEFLTYFNYEAQQDKSGLPNDRFSAERPEGSISTLTIQRTEQRDSAMYRCASSLVAGHTGELFFGEGSRLTVL.

J is TRBJ1-2 and V is TRBV6-5; D is undetermined. Germline CDR1 and CDR2: MNHEY and SVGAGI. With 6 bases removed from V and 2 bases from J, the gap between germline ends came to 10 bases. This CDR3 has 13 amino acids. Here the CDR3 DNA reads TGTGCCAGCAGGGACGGACTAAACTATGGCTACACCTTC. Translating gives CASRDGLNYGYTF.

This clone is a singleton in its sample. This sequence joins TRBV11-2 and TRBJ2-1, with D maybe TRBD2 (5 bases). The CDR3 totals 15 residues. Germline V gene data show CDR1 as SGHAT and CDR2 as FQNNGV. The ends were cut back, 5 bases at V and 8 bases at J, with 19 bases in the middle. The CDR3 coding sequence is TGTGCCAGCAGCCCACAACCAGCTAGCTCCGATGAGCAGTTCTTC. Translating it yields CASSPQPASSDEQFF.

This clone was counted a single time. The gene calls are TRBV19 and TRBJ1-5, with a tentative D call TRBD1 (6 bases). CDR1 and CDR2 (germline): LNHDA, SQIVND (reference sequence). CDR3 length equals 15 residues. V gave up 5 bases and J gave up 5 bases, with 16 bases separating them. The DNA of the CDR3 is TGTGCCAGTAGTCTAAGCATTCAGGGGCATCAGCCCCAGCATTTT. Translating it yields CASSLSIQGHQPQHF.

V gene TRBV5-6 combines with J gene TRBJ2-7; TRBD1 matches 7 bases. Germline loops: CDR1 SGHDT, CDR2 YYEEEE. CDR3 length equals 14 residues. The junction had 8 bases not matched to a gene; V was cut back by 4 bases and J by 4 bases. CDR3 sequence (DNA): TGTGCCAGCAGCGGGACCCCGGGACAGTACGAGCAGTACTTC. Amino acids: CASSGTPGQYEQYF.

V and J are TRBV4-1 and TRBJ2-2, with TRBD1 identical over 8 bases. CDR1 MGHRA and CDR2 YSYEKL come from the germline V gene. J lost 4 bases, V lost 2 bases, and 6 bases had no gene match. The CDR3 spans 16 residues. The CDR3 is CASSQIGTGPTGELFF. CDR3 nucleotides: TGCGCCAGCAGCCAAATCGGGACAGGCCCCACCGGGGAGCTGTTTTTT.

The rearrangement uses TRBV30 and TRBJ1-2; 7 bases match TRBD1. Germline assignment: CDR1 GTSNPN and CDR2 SVGIG (reference sequence). V trimming: 1 base; J trimming: 4 bases; junction bases outside the gene matches: 3. CDR3 size: 13 residues. In nucleotides, the CDR3 is TGTGCCTGGAGTGATACAGGGGTCTATGGCTACACCTTC. Translated, it gives CAWSDTGVYGYTF.